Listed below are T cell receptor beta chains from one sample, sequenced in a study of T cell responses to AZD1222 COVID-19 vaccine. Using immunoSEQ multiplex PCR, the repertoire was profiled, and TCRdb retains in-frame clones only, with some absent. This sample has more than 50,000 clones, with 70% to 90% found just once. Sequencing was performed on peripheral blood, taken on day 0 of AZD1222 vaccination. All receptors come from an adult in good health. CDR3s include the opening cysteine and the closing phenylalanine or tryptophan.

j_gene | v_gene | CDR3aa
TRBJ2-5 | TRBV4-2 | CASSQDRETQYF
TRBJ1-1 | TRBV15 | CATRPQQGAGTEAFF
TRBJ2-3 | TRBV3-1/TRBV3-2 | CASTRGQAFTDTQYF
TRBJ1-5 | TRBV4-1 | CASSQRQGSNQPQHF
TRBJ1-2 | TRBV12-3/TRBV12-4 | CASSLGQGRGYTF
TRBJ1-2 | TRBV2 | CASSDIGQVIYGYTF
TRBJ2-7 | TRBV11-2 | CASSGQLLSYEQYF
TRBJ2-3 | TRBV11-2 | CASSLGQADTQYF
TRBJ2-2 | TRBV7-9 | CASSLVGTLNTGELFF
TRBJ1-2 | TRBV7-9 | CASSLGQDYGYTF
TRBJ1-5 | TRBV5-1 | CASSLGAGDAVGRQHF
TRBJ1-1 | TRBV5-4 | CASSMGDRGNTEAFF
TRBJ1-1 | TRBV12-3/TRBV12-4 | CASTWDRESEAFF
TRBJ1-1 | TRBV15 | CATSRDPPRLNTEAFF